This T cell receptor (beta chain) was captured by sequencing in a study of OX40 agonist ivuxolimab in advanced cancers. Findings and caveats of the study: Dosing at 0.1 to 3.0 mg/kg was accompanied by clonal expansion of CD4+ and CD8+ blood T cells by week 6.

This table comes from immunoSEQ multiplex PCR, and its TCRdb copy is limited to in-frame clones, with some not included. The table shows tens of thousands of clones, with approximately 90% occurring only once. Concerning this clone itself: The antigen is not known.

Material: CD4+ or CD8+ T cells sorted from blood, obtained in a trial of the OX40 agonist ivuxolimab. The TCR was taken from an adult with an advanced solid tumor such as melanoma, head and neck, liver or kidney cancer.

For the CDR3, the DNA is TGTGCCAGTAGTATATTAATCCCTCAGCCCCAGCATTTT. Translated: CASSILIPQPQHF. The chain combines TRBV19 with TRBJ1-5; D gene ambiguous. V was clipped by 2 bases and J by 6 bases, with 8 bases between them. Germline V gene lookup returns CDR1 LNHDA and CDR2 SQIVND (reference sequence). The CDR3 is 13 amino acids.